The 9 T cell receptor beta chains presented below share a single source sample, sequenced in a study of control samples from healthy donors and cancer patients. Assay used: immunoSEQ multiplex PCR; TCRdb lists only in-frame clones, some missing. The sample consists of roughly 140,000 clones, over 90% of them appearing once. What was sequenced was blood. These receptors all stem from a man aged 50 to 60 in good health.

This clone was seen once. The V call is TRBV19, the J call TRBJ2-3; unclear D gene. Trimming left V 0 bases short and J 1 base short, with 8 bases between. Germline assignment: CDR1 LNHDA and CDR2 SQIVND (reference sequence). The CDR3 covers 15 residues. This CDR3 is CASSIEGTGTDTQYF. The CDR3 bases are TGTGCCAGTAGTATAGAGGGCACTGGCACAGATACGCAGTATTTT.

The gene calls are TRBV19 and TRBJ2-2; 13 nucleotides agree with TRBD2. This CDR3 region has 17 residues. Germline assignment: CDR1 LNHDA and CDR2 SQIVND (reference sequence). Unmatched junction bases numbered 11, after V lost 7 bases and J lost 6 bases. In DNA, the CDR3 is TGTGCCAGTACGGTACTAGCGGGAGGGCCTGAATCCGGGGAGCTGTTTTTT. Its translation: CASTVLAGGPESGELFF.

The chain uses TRBV30 and TRBJ1-1; no firm D call. The CDR3 totals 10 residues. V dropped 4 bases and J dropped 0 bases, with 0 bases sitting between them. Germline V gene data show CDR1 as GTSNPN and CDR2 as SVGIG (reference sequence). The CDR3 here is CAWMNTEAFF. CDR3 in DNA: TGTGCCTGGATGAACACTGAAGCTTTCTTT.

The chain carries TRBV19 and TRBJ2-5; 10 bases line up with TRBD1. The CDR3 is made up of 16 amino acids. Germline CDR1 LNHDA, CDR2 SQIVND (reference sequence). V gave up 3 bases and J gave up 1 base; unmatched junction bases: 5. The CDR3 reads CASSMGDRGFQETQYF. The CDR3 DNA follows: TGTGCCAGTAGTATGGGGGACAGGGGATTCCAAGAGACCCAGTACTTC.

This rearrangement joins TRBV5-1 to TRBJ2-3; 15 nucleotides agree with TRBD2. This CDR3 has 16 residues. V trimming: 4 bases; J trimming: 6 bases; junction bases outside the gene matches: 6. The germline gives CDR1 SGHRS, CDR2 YFSETQ. DNA of the CDR3: TGCGCCAGCAGCCCCGGGACTAGCGGGAGGTCGGATACGCAGTATTTT. It is translated as CASSPGTSGRSDTQYF. Using reference TRBV5-1 and TRBJ2-3 for the parts outside the CDR3, the full variable domain is KAGVTQTPRYLIKTRGQQVTLSCSPISGHRSVSWYQQTPGQGLQFLFEYFSETQRNKGNFPGRFSGRQFSNSRSEMNVSTLELGDSALYLCASSPGTSGRSDTQYFGPGTRLTVL.

J is TRBJ2-3 and V is TRBV27, with 8 bases fitting TRBD2. Germline lookup yields CDR1 MNHEY and CDR2 SMNVEV (reference sequence). The junction had 15 bases not matched to a gene; V was cut back by 7 bases and J by 3 bases. The length of the CDR3 is 17 residues. The CDR3 spells CASIPWASGFYTDTQYF. DNA of the CDR3: TGTGCCAGCATCCCTTGGGCTAGCGGGTTTTATACAGATACGCAGTATTTT.

The rearrangement joins TRBV30 to TRBJ1-6; D call uncertain. The CDR3 is made up of 11 amino acids. Germline V CDR1 and CDR2: GTSNPN, SVGIG (reference sequence). Trimming shortened V by 5 bases and J by 5 bases, and 4 bases separated the two germline ends. The CDR3 DNA reads TGTGCCTGGGGAGATAATTCACCCCTCCACTTT. It is translated as CAWGDNSPLHF.

V is TRBV5-1 and J is TRBJ2-7; a possible D gene is TRBD1 (6 bases). The V gene's germline CDR1 is SGHRS and CDR2 YFSETQ. Trimming stripped 0 bases from V and 1 base from J, with 8 bases between. The CDR3 spans 14 residues. The CDR3 DNA is TGCGCCAGCAGCTTGGTGGGACAATCCTACGAGCAGTACTTC. Translated, it gives CASSLVGQSYEQYF.

This clone was detected only a few times. V and J are TRBV18 and TRBJ2-7; the D gene could be TRBD1 or TRBD2 (6 bases each). Germline CDR1 KGHSH, CDR2 LQKENI. The CDR3 sequence is 13 residues long. V gave up 3 bases and J gave up 6 bases, with 12 bases separating them. CDR3 loop: CASSPGGGGEQYF. The CDR3 bases are TGTGCCAGCTCACCGGGGGGCGGAGGCGAGCAGTACTTC.